The clone carrying this T cell receptor beta chain came up once. Its ends do not fully match the called genes, so a read error is possible. The source of the sample is a study of blood T cell repertoires in COVID-19. Turning to the study itself: COVID-19 samples from acute and convalescent phases originated in the United States, Italy and Spain.

The CDR3 has 12 amino acids. Sequenced by immunoSEQ multiplex PCR; TCRdb stores in-frame clones only, minus some. The sample has some 400,000 clones, approximately 91% seen once. A PCR-confirmed or clinician-diagnosed COVID-19 case had contacted exposed participants within 2 weeks of entry. This clonotype was obtained from a middle-aged woman who had been exposed to COVID-19. The material sequenced was PBMCs or T cells enriched from blood (not recorded which). The chain combines TRBV12-3 or TRBV12-4 with TRBJ1-1, with D hard to call. CDR3 nucleotides: TGTGCCAGCAGCCCTTCGCGGACTGACGCTTTCTTT. This encodes CASSPSRTDAFF.